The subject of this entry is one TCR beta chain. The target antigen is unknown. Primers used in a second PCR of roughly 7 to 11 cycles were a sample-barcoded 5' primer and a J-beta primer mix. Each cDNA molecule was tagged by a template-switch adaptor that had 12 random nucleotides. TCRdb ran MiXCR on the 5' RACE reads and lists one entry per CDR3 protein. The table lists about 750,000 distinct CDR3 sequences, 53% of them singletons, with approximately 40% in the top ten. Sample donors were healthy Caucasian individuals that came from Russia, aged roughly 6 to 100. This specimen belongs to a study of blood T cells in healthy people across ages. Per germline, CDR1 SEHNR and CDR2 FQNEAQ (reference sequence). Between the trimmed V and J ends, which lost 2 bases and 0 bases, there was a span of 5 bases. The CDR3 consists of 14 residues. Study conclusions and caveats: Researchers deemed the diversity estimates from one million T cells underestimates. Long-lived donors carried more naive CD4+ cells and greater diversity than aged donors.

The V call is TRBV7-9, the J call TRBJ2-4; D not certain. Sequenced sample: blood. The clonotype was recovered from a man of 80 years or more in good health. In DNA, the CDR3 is TGTGCCAGCAGCTTACTGGGAGCCAAAAACATTCAGTACTTC. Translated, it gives CASSLLGAKNIQYF.